This T cell receptor (beta chain) appears in the sequencing data of a study of T-cell reconstitution after alpha-beta-depleted transplantation in children. Whole-study findings and limits: Surviving thymic progenitors and recipient T cells were the source of high TCRbeta diversity at day 60 in some patients.

Ten or more counts support this clonotype. Antigen unknown. Unique molecular identifiers featured in how the TCRbeta library was prepared. MiXCR, applied by TCRdb to the PCR reads, yields one record per CDR3 protein. The table has approximately 300,000 distinct CDR3 sequences, roughly 12% seen once; the top ten hold 20% to 30%. The source was peripheral blood, collected 180 days after TCRalphabeta/CD19-depleted stem cell transplant. The TCR comes from a male patient aged 2 to 10 who had a stem cell transplant for chronic granulomatous disease, so the T cells may come from the graft donor.

In DNA form, the CDR3 reads TGTGCCACCAGCCTACCGGGACAGGGAATCAATGAGCAGTTCTTC. Amino acids: CATSLPGQGINEQFF. This chain uses TRBV15 with TRBJ2-1; 9 nucleotides line up with TRBD1. Germline V gene data show CDR1 as LNHNV and CDR2 as YYDKDF (reference sequence). The CDR3 contains 15 residues. Trimming took 5 bases from V and 6 from J; bases not matched to a gene: 8. Full variable domain (outside the CDR3, taken from reference TRBV15 and TRBJ2-1): DAMVIQNPRYQVTQFGKPVTLSCSQTLNHNVMYWYQQKSSQAPKLLFHYYDKDFNNEADTPDNFQSRRPNTSFCFLDIRSPGLGDTAMYLCATSLPGQGINEQFFGPGTRLTVL.